These 20 T cell receptor beta chains were sequenced from one sample in a study of glioma-infiltrating T cells. Using RNA template, CDR3s of TCR alpha and beta were amplified with iRepertoire arm-PCR. A single record per CDR3 protein comes from TCRdb applying MiXCR to the multiplex PCR reads. The sample has about 110,000 distinct CDR3 sequences; less than 30% are singletons. The sequenced material came from glioma tissue, nonneoplastic brain tissue, or PBMCs (not recorded which). The receptors were sampled from a human donor with low-grade glioma or glioblastoma, undergoing nonglioma brain surgery, or in good health (not recorded which).

On this clonotype: One end of the junction does not line up with germline, which may come from a read error. V gene TRBV6-2 or TRBV6-3 combines with J gene TRBJ2-3, with 9 bases identical to TRBD2. Germline loops: CDR1 MNHEY, CDR2 SVGEGT. CDR3 size: 15 residues. In DNA, the CDR3 is TGTGCCGGCAGTGATCGGACTAGCGGCACAGATACGCAGTATTTT. Its translation: CAGSDRTSGTDTQYF.

There are many counts of this clonotype. The chain joins TRBV29-1 to TRBJ2-1, with D perhaps matching TRBD2 (6 bases). The CDR3 loop spans 13 amino acids. Germline V lookup: CDR1 SQVTM, CDR2 ANQGSEA. Trimming removed 7 bases from V and 4 bases from J, with 14 bases in between. CDR3 region: CSAAGFGYNEQFF. In DNA, the CDR3 is TGCAGCGCCGCGGGATTTGGGTACAATGAGCAGTTCTTC.

This clonotype was seen repeatedly, ten times or more. The chain employs TRBV19 and TRBJ1-1; D remains unclear. The V gene lost 2 bases and the J gene lost 1 base, with 5 bases spanning the gap. Germline CDR1 reads LNHDA; CDR2 reads SQIVND (reference sequence). The CDR3 runs to 13 residues. The DNA for the CDR3 is TGTGCCAGTAGTATAAATCCGAACACTGAAGCTTTCTTT. Translated, it gives CASSINPNTEAFF.

This chain uses TRBV19 with TRBJ1-2, with D possibly being TRBD1 (5 bases). CDR1 is LNHDA, CDR2 SQIVND, per germline (reference sequence). V was pared by 4 bases and J by 5 bases, with 17 bases between. The CDR3 covers 15 residues. For the CDR3, the DNA is TGTGCCAGTAGTACCATGCGCCGGGGGTTGTATGGCTACACCTTC. Amino acids: CASSTMRRGLYGYTF.

In this sample, this clonotype turned up many times. The V gene is TRBV5-1, the J gene TRBJ2-7; 8 bases line up with TRBD2. V lost 5 bases and J lost 3; bases outside the gene matches: 7. From germline, CDR1 is SGHRS and CDR2 YFSETQ. This CDR3 has 14 residues. Here the CDR3 reads CASRRSGSDYEQYF. CDR3 nucleotide sequence: TGCGCCAGCAGACGGAGCGGGAGTGACTACGAGCAGTACTTC.

This clonotype was seen ten or more times. The rearrangement links TRBV7-9 to TRBJ2-5; 8 positions agree with TRBD1. This CDR3 has 14 residues. Germline V gene sequence: CDR1 SEHNR, CDR2 FQNEAQ (reference sequence). Trimming took 2 bases from V and 3 from J; bases not matched to a gene: 2. CDR3 sequence: CASSLLDREETQYF. The CDR3 nucleotides read TGTGCCAGCAGCTTACTGGACAGGGAAGAGACCCAGTACTTC.

V usage is TRBV6-2 or TRBV6-3 and J usage is TRBJ1-1; no firm D call. The V end was cut by 9 bases, the J end by 5 bases, with 13 bases between. CDR1 and CDR2 (germline): MNHEY, SVGEGT. CDR3 size: 12 residues. This CDR3 reads CASRSEGTEAFF. In nucleotides, the CDR3 is TGTGCCAGTCGAAGTGAGGGAACTGAAGCTTTCTTT.

Ten or more counts support this clonotype. The gene calls are TRBV7-8 and TRBJ1-5; D is unresolved. The CDR3 is made up of 18 amino acids. The germline V and J ends were trimmed by 0 bases and 0 bases, with 15 bases remaining between them. The germline CDR1 and CDR2 sequences are SGHVS and FQNEAQ. The CDR3 loop reads CASSLARFPEYSNQPQHF. CDR3 DNA: TGTGCCAGCAGCTTAGCGCGTTTCCCAGAGTATAGCAATCAGCCCCAGCATTTT.

J is TRBJ2-5 and V is TRBV5-1, with D maybe TRBD1 (5 bases). Germline-derived CDR1 and CDR2 are SGHRS and YFSETQ. The CDR3 covers 13 residues. Between the trimmed V and J ends, which lost 4 bases and 1 base, there was a span of 8 bases. The DNA of the CDR3 is TGCGCCAGCAGCCGGACAACCCAAGAGACCCAGTACTTC. It yields the protein CASSRTTQETQYF.

This clonotype was recorded once. V gene TRBV13 combines with J gene TRBJ2-3; D is possibly TRBD1 (7 bases). CDR1 is PRHDT, CDR2 FYEKMQ, per germline (reference sequence). The CDR3 has 15 amino acids. V shed 5 bases and J shed 2 bases, with 14 bases lying between them. CDR3 coding DNA: TGTGCCAGCAGCATTCTGGAGGGGGCCACAGATACGCAGTATTTT. Amino acid sequence: CASSILEGATDTQYF. The whole variable domain, filled in from reference TRBV13 and TRBJ2-3, reads AAGVIQSPRHLIKEKRETATLKCYPIPRHDTVYWYQQGPGQDPQFLISFYEKMQSDKGSIPDRFSAQQFSDYHSELNMSSLELGDSALYFCASSILEGATDTQYFGPGTRLTVL.

This clonotype was observed many times. The J gene is TRBJ1-2, the V gene TRBV28; D remains unclear. Trimming pared 5 bases from V and 3 bases from J, leaving 10 bases between. There are 13 residues in the CDR3. Germline lookup yields CDR1 MDHEN and CDR2 SYDVKM. CDR3 nucleotide sequence: TGTGCCAGCAGTCTCCGGGCCGACTATGGCTACACCTTC. Translated, it gives CASSLRADYGYTF.

This clonotype was detected a few times. The V call is TRBV4-1, the J call TRBJ1-1, with 9 bases fitting TRBD1. J gave up 3 bases and V 0 bases, and 5 bases lay outside the gene matches. Looked up from germline, CDR1 is MGHRA and CDR2 is YSYEKL. CDR3 size: 16 residues. For the CDR3, the DNA is TGCGCCAGCAGCCAAGATGTGACAGGGGGTTACACTGAAGCTTTCTTT. It translates to CASSQDVTGGYTEAFF.

In this sample, this clonotype turned up a few times. It may be a read error: a sequence one base away is much more abundant. V and J are TRBV28 and TRBJ2-7, with TRBD2 matching 14 bases. The junction had 10 bases not matched to a gene; V was cut back by 6 bases and J by 6 bases. CDR1 is MDHEN and CDR2 is SYDVKM in the germline V gene. The CDR3 has 16 amino acids. The CDR3 spells CASSFGTSGSSCEQYF. DNA for the CDR3: TGTGCCAGCAGCTTCGGGACTAGCGGGAGTTCTTGCGAGCAGTACTTC.

The chain employs TRBV5-1 and TRBJ2-5, with TRBD1 matching 10 bases. After removal of 3 bases from V and 2 bases from J, the junction contained 7 bases not matched to a gene. Looked up from germline, CDR1 is SGHRS and CDR2 is YFSETQ. The CDR3 is made up of 16 amino acids. The CDR3 nucleotides read TGCGCCAGCAGCTGGGCCGGGACAGGGGAACAAGAGACCCAGTACTTC. Amino acid sequence: CASSWAGTGEQETQYF.

On this clonotype itself: One base away lies a much larger clone, so this may be a sequencing read error. The CDR3 nucleotides read TGTGCCAGCAGCTCCGGGGCAGGTCAATACGAGCAGTACTTC. Translating gives CASSSGAGQYEQYF. The chain combines TRBV11-3 with TRBJ2-7; D might be TRBD1 or TRBD2, each matching 5 bases. V was shortened by 4 bases and J by 4 bases, with 14 bases between the two germline ends. The germline V gene has CDR1 SGHNT and CDR2 YENEEA. This CDR3 is 14 amino acids long.

The V and J genes are TRBV29-1 and TRBJ1-1; D remains ambiguous. V was trimmed by 4 bases and J by 4 bases, leaving 10 bases between them. The CDR3 has 12 amino acids. Per germline, CDR1 SQVTM and CDR2 ANQGSEA. The CDR3 DNA follows: TGCAGCGTTGTCTTCGAGAGCACTGAAGCTTTCTTT. Its translation is CSVVFESTEAFF.

The J gene is TRBJ2-1, the V gene TRBV4-2, with D possibly called TRBD1 or TRBD2 (5 bases each). This CDR3 has 15 residues. Germline assignment: CDR1 LGHNA and CDR2 YNFKEQ. Trimming stripped 5 bases from V and 6 bases from J, with 17 bases between. CDR3 amino acids: CASSGGSADPNEQFF. CDR3 DNA: TGTGCCAGCAGCGGGGGATCGGCCGACCCCAATGAGCAGTTCTTC.

For this clonotype: A read error may explain this, as a much larger clone is one base away. This chain uses TRBV6-4 with TRBJ2-2, with D possibly TRBD2 on 6 matching bases. The CDR3 covers 14 residues. The V gene's germline CDR1 is MRHNA and CDR2 SNTAGT. Trimming removed 8 bases at V and 4 bases at J, with 14 bases between. In DNA, the CDR3 is TGTGCCAGCGGGACTCAGTATAGCACCGGGGAGCTGTTTTTT. The encoded protein is CASGTQYSTGELFF.

Comments on this clonotype: A much larger clone sits a single nucleotide away, making a read error possible. The rearrangement uses TRBV12-3 or TRBV12-4 and TRBJ2-7; 7 bases fit TRBD1. The CDR3 extends over 13 amino acids. The CDR3 DNA is TGTGCCAGCAGTGGGACAGTCTCCTACGAGCAGTGCTTC. Its protein product is CASSGTVSYEQCF.

This clonotype has ten or more counts. The chain carries TRBV20-1 and TRBJ2-3; TRBD1 matches at 7 bases. Trimming at V came to 6 bases and at J to 0 bases, leaving 15 bases not matched to a gene. The CDR3 is 17 amino acids. Germline values: CDR1 DFQATT, CDR2 SNEGSKA (reference sequence). The CDR3 loop is CSALAAGTVPSTDTQYF. The DNA of the CDR3 is TGCAGTGCCCTAGCCGCCGGGACAGTCCCTAGCACAGATACGCAGTATTTT.